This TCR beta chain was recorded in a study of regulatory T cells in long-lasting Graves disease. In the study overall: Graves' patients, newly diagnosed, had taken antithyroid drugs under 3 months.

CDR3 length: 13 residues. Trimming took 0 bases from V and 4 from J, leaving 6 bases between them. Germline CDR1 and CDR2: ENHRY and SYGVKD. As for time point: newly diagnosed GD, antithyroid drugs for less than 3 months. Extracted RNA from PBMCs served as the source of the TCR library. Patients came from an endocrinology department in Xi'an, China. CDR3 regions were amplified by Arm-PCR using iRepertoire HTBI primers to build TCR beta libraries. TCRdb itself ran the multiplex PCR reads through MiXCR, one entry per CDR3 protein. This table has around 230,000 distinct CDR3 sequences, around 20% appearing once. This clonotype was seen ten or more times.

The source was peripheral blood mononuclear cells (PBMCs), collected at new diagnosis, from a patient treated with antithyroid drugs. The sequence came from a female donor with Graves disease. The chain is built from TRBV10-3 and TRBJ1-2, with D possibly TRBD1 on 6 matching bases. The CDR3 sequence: CAISESTGYGYTF. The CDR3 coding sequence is TGTGCCATCAGTGAGTCGACAGGCTATGGCTACACCTTC.